A selection of T cell receptor beta chains follows, all from one sample in a study of shared T cell receptors in the human thymus. Clones were sequenced by immunoSEQ multiplex PCR, and TCRdb holds only the in-frame ones, with some missing. The sample carries about 730,000 clones, over 75% recorded once. These data also featured in a second study, about human thymus T cells.

Specimen: thymocytes. Receptor source: a girl under two years old with a congenital heart defect. Each CDR3 is given with its conserved first and last residue. The D gene is left open where the match is weak. Size is omitted from some rows. Given values are once, few, many or a class for expanded clones.

CDR3aa: CATSTLGLAGGPGTGELFF; CDR3nt: TGTGCCACCTCTACGTTGGGGCTAGCGGGGGGGCCGGGCACCGGGGAGCTGTTTTTT; d_gene: TRBD2; j_gene: TRBJ2-2; abundance: NA; v_gene: TRBV19; len: 19
CDR3aa: CASNSNRRRDTQYF; CDR3nt: TGTGCCAGCAACAGTAACAGGAGAAGAGATACGCAGTATTTT; d_gene: NA; j_gene: TRBJ2-3; abundance: NA; v_gene: TRBV5-4; len: 14
CDR3aa: CSVEGRGLAASPLYF; CDR3nt: TGCAGCGTTGAAGGAAGAGGACTAGCGGCCTCCCCATTGTATTTT; d_gene: TRBD2; j_gene: TRBJ2-3; abundance: NA; v_gene: TRBV29-1; len: 15
CDR3aa: CASSLRQGRVNTEAFF; CDR3nt: TGCGCCAGCAGCCTTAGACAGGGGAGGGTGAACACTGAAGCTTTCTTT; d_gene: TRBD1; j_gene: TRBJ1-1; abundance: NA; v_gene: TRBV4-1; len: 16
CDR3aa: CASSPWYREGGLLAEAFF; CDR3nt: TGTGCCAGCAGTCCGTGGTACAGGGAGGGGGGCTTATTGGCTGAAGCTTTCTTT; d_gene: NA; j_gene: TRBJ1-1; abundance: NA; v_gene: TRBV27; len: 18
CDR3aa: CASSFLRQDSSYNSPLHF; CDR3nt: TGTGCCAGCAGCTTCCTTAGACAGGATAGCTCCTATAATTCACCCCTCCACTTT; d_gene: NA; j_gene: TRBJ1-6; abundance: once; v_gene: TRBV11-2; len: 18
CDR3aa: CASSLRTEVSYEQYF; CDR3nt: TGTGCCAGCAGCCTTCGGACTGAGGTTTCCTACGAGCAGTACTTC; d_gene: NA; j_gene: TRBJ2-7; abundance: NA; v_gene: TRBV7-9; len: 15
CDR3aa: CASSDNNGNNQPQHF; CDR3nt: TGTGCCAGCAGTGACAACAACGGGAACAATCAGCCCCAGCATTTT; d_gene: NA; j_gene: TRBJ1-5; abundance: NA; v_gene: TRBV6-1; len: 15
CDR3aa: CASSLGLGQGNTEAFF; CDR3nt: TGTGCCAGCAGCTTGGGCCTGGGACAGGGTAACACTGAAGCTTTCTTT; d_gene: TRBD1; j_gene: TRBJ1-1; abundance: NA; v_gene: TRBV5-5; len: 16
CDR3aa: CASSYPGQTEAFF; CDR3nt: TGCGCCAGCAGCTACCCGGGACAGACTGAAGCTTTCTTT; d_gene: TRBD1; j_gene: TRBJ1-1; abundance: NA; v_gene: TRBV5-1; len: 13
CDR3aa: CASSYGQRNTIYF; CDR3nt: TGTGCCAGCAGCTATGGACAGAGAAACACCATATATTTT; d_gene: NA; j_gene: TRBJ1-3; abundance: NA; v_gene: TRBV5-4; len: 13
CDR3aa: CASSLAGGSYEQYF; CDR3nt: TGTGCCAGCAGCTTAGCGGGGGGGAGTTACGAGCAGTACTTC; d_gene: TRBD2; j_gene: TRBJ2-7; abundance: NA; v_gene: TRBV7-9; len: 14
CDR3aa: CASRPSGGAIVNEQFF; CDR3nt: TGTGCCAGCAGGCCTAGCGGGGGGGCGATCGTTAATGAGCAGTTCTTC; d_gene: TRBD2; j_gene: TRBJ2-1; abundance: NA; v_gene: TRBV11-2; len: 16
CDR3aa: CASSLYYSGREDYGYTF; CDR3nt: TGTGCCAGCAGTTTATACTATTCCGGGAGAGAGGACTATGGCTACACCTTC; d_gene: NA; j_gene: TRBJ1-2; abundance: NA; v_gene: TRBV27; len: 17
CDR3aa: CASSDTGAVITNTEAFF; CDR3nt: TGTGCCAGCAGTGACACAGGGGCGGTAATTACGAACACTGAAGCTTTCTTT; d_gene: TRBD1; j_gene: TRBJ1-1; abundance: NA; v_gene: TRBV25-1; len: 17
CDR3aa: CASSLVPRVGYYGYTF; CDR3nt: TGCGCCAGCAGCTTGGTTCCTCGGGTCGGTTACTATGGCTACACCTTC; d_gene: NA; j_gene: TRBJ1-2; abundance: NA; v_gene: TRBV5-1; len: 16